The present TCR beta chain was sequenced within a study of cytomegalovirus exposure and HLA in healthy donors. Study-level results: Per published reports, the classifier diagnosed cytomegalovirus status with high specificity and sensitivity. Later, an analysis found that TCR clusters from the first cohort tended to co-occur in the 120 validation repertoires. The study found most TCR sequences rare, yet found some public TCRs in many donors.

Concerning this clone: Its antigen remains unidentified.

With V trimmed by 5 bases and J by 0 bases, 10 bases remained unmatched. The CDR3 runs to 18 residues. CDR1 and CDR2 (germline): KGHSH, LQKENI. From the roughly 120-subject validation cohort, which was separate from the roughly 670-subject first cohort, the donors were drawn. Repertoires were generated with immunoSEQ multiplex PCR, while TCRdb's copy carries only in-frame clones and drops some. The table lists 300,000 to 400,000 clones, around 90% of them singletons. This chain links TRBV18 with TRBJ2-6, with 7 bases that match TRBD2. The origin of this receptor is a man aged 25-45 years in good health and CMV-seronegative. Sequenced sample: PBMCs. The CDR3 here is CASSSTGTKSSGANVLTF. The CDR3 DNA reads TGTGCCAGCTCAAGCACCGGGACTAAGAGCTCTGGGGCCAACGTCCTGACTTTC.